This TCR beta chain was sequenced during a study of cytomegalovirus exposure and HLA in healthy donors. Everyone who donated was a healthy bone marrow donor. As to this clone: Its antigen is not identified.

Germline CDR1 is LNHDA and CDR2 is SQIVND (reference sequence). This CDR3 region has 16 residues. J was trimmed by 1 base and V by 6 bases; bases with no gene match: 5. With 60 Vbeta and 13 Jbeta primers, the PCR was carried out. Assay: immunoSEQ multiplex PCR; the TCRdb copy retains only in-frame clones and omits some. The listing records about 140,000 clones. Findings and caveats of the study: Analysis was carried out at a later point, and it linked a missense DCLRE1C variant to TCR beta V- and J-gene trimming. It has been reported that TCR beta sequences accurately predicted the HLA-A and HLA-B alleles of most subjects.

The chain joins TRBV19 to TRBJ2-1, with TRBD2 matching 11 bases. What was sequenced was PBMCs. This TCR was recovered from a woman between 18 and 29 years old in good health and CMV-seronegative. CDR3 amino acids: CASRTSGTRSYNEQFF. The DNA of the CDR3 is TGTGCCAGTAGGACTAGCGGGACCCGTTCCTACAATGAGCAGTTCTTC.